These 28 T cell receptor beta chains were sequenced from one sample in a study of shared T cell receptors in the human thymus. Clones were read by immunoSEQ multiplex PCR, and TCRdb kept only the in-frame ones, dropping some. The sample lists 700,000 to 750,000 clones, approximately 85% seen once, with more than 0.01% in the top ten. These data also formed part of another study, on human thymus T cells.

Sequencing was performed on thymocytes. The receptors come from a girl under two years old with a congenital heart defect.

The V and J genes are TRBV7-2 and TRBJ2-1; 11 bases line up with TRBD2. The ends lost 4 bases at V and 8 bases at J; junction bases unmatched: 7. CDR1 is SGHTA, CDR2 FQGNSA, per germline. The CDR3 loop spans 15 amino acids. CDR3 nucleotide sequence: TGTGCCAGCAGCTGGGGTAGCGGGGGGGCGCATGAGCAGTTCTTC. Encoded protein: CASSWGSGGAHEQFF. Full variable domain (rest looked up from reference TRBV7-2 and TRBJ2-1): GAGVSQSPSNKVTEKGKDVELRCDPISGHTALYWYRQSLGQGLEFLIYFQGNSAPDKSGLPSDRFSAERTGGSVSTLTIQRTQQEDSAVYLCASSWGSGGAHEQFFGPGTRLTVL.

The chain joins TRBV5-4 to TRBJ2-2; TRBD2 aligns across 13 bases. Germline trimming cut 3 bases from V and 8 bases from J; bases unmatched to any gene: 13. From germline, CDR1 is SGHNT and CDR2 YYREEE (reference sequence). The CDR3 spans 18 residues. The CDR3 is CASSSLTSGGLPLGELFF. The CDR3 DNA is TGTGCCAGCAGCTCTTTGACTAGCGGGGGGCTTCCTTTAGGGGAGCTGTTTTTT.

The rearrangement joins TRBV2 to TRBJ1-1; TRBD1 aligns across 9 bases. This CDR3 comprises 15 residues. Germline V gene data show CDR1 as SNHLY and CDR2 as FYNNEI. The ends lost 1 base at V and 3 bases at J; junction bases unmatched: 3. The CDR3 region has the DNA TGTGCCAGCAGTGAAGAAGGGACAGGGTACACTGAAGCTTTCTTT. Its translation is CASSEEGTGYTEAFF.

The chain is built from TRBV30 and TRBJ2-5; 7 bases line up with TRBD2. This CDR3 comprises 14 residues. CDR1 and CDR2 from the germline V gene are GTSNPN and SVGIG (reference sequence). Trimming at V came to 2 bases and at J to 1 base, leaving 4 bases not matched to a gene. The CDR3 protein is CAWSRAGVQETQYF. The CDR3 nucleotides are TGTGCCTGGAGTCGGGCGGGGGTCCAAGAGACCCAGTACTTC.

The V call is TRBV7-9, the J call TRBJ1-6; 7 bases match TRBD1. The CDR3 length is 15 residues. The V gene's germline CDR1 is SEHNR and CDR2 FQNEAQ (reference sequence). J was trimmed by 8 bases and V by 2 bases; bases with no gene match: 6. The CDR3 here is CASSLTGTEDSPLHF. The CDR3 DNA reads TGTGCCAGCAGCTTAACCGGGACAGAGGATTCACCCCTCCACTTT.

The rearrangement joins TRBV7-8 to TRBJ2-7; 7 bases match TRBD2. The CDR3 is 16 amino acids. Germline V CDR1 and CDR2: SGHVS, FQNEAQ. V was clipped by 0 bases and J by 3 bases; unmatched bases: 8. The CDR3 sequence: CASSLAAPSGHYEQYF. The DNA of the CDR3 is TGTGCCAGCAGCTTAGCAGCCCCTAGCGGACACTACGAGCAGTACTTC.

V is TRBV6-5 and J is TRBJ2-5, with TRBD1 matching over 7 bases. V trimming: 4 bases; J trimming: 2 bases; junction bases outside the gene matches: 10. The V gene's germline CDR1 is MNHEY and CDR2 SVGAGI. This CDR3 comprises 16 residues. DNA for the CDR3: TGTGCCAGCAGTTGTCACAGGGGCGCGCGGCAAGAGACCCAGTACTTC. Translating gives CASSCHRGARQETQYF.

The chain has TRBV4-1 and TRBJ2-3; D might be TRBD2 (6 bases). Between the trimmed V and J ends, which lost 0 bases and 2 bases, there was a span of 27 bases. Germline loops: CDR1 MGHRA, CDR2 YSYEKL. The CDR3 has 21 residues. CDR3 in DNA: TGCGCCAGCAGCCAAGATACATGGGTTCGGGGGTCGTGTTACCTCACAGATACGCAGTATTTT. This gives the protein CASSQDTWVRGSCYLTDTQYF.

The CDR3 here is CASSQGLRGTSGANVLTF. The CDR3 nucleotides read TGCGCCAGCAGCCAGGGCCTGCGGGGGACCTCTGGGGCCAACGTCCTGACTTTC. The chain is built from TRBV4-1 and TRBJ2-6, with 7 nucleotides matching TRBD2. CDR1 MGHRA and CDR2 YSYEKL come from the germline V gene. V trimming: 3 bases; J trimming: 0 bases; junction bases outside the gene matches: 8. This CDR3 has 18 residues.

This chain uses TRBV9 with TRBJ1-1; D is undetermined. Between the trimmed V and J ends, which lost 3 bases and 1 base, there was a span of 7 bases. Germline values: CDR1 SGDLS, CDR2 YYNGEE. The length of the CDR3 is 13 residues. CDR3 in DNA: TGTGCCAGCAGCGCCTCGCGGAACACTGAAGCTTTCTTT. Translating gives CASSASRNTEAFF.

V gene TRBV9 combines with J gene TRBJ1-1; 10 bases agree with TRBD1. J gave up 1 base and V 2 bases, and 5 bases lay outside the gene matches. The CDR3 has 16 residues. Germline CDR1 is SGDLS and CDR2 is YYNGEE. CDR3 amino acids: CASSVMTGGPNTEAFF. In DNA form, the CDR3 reads TGTGCCAGCAGCGTGATGACAGGGGGCCCGAACACTGAAGCTTTCTTT.

The chain combines TRBV29-1 with TRBJ1-2; D not certain. Germline CDR1 SQVTM, CDR2 ANQGSEA. V was clipped by 3 bases and J by 4 bases, with 9 bases between them. This CDR3 has 12 residues. The CDR3 DNA follows: TGCAGCGTTGATGTCAGTACCTATGGCTACACCTTC. As protein: CSVDVSTYGYTF.

The V gene is TRBV30, the J gene TRBJ1-3; possible D gene TRBD1, 6 bases. The germline V gene has CDR1 GTSNPN and CDR2 SVGIG (reference sequence). V was shortened by 3 bases and J by 2 bases, with 17 bases between the two germline ends. There are 16 residues in the CDR3. The CDR3 spells CAWSPGMGAPGNTIYF. The CDR3 DNA sequence: TGTGCCTGGAGCCCCGGGATGGGGGCGCCTGGAAACACCATATATTTT.

This sequence joins TRBV6-1 and TRBJ1-2; tentative D call: TRBD1 (5 bases). This CDR3 spans 15 amino acids. Germline CDR1 is MNHNS and CDR2 is SASEGT. V was pared by 4 bases and J by 6 bases, with 18 bases between. The CDR3 DNA sequence: TGTGCCAGCAGTGTCCTGTGGGGGGGGACGGATGGCTACACCTTC. It translates to CASSVLWGGTDGYTF.

The rearrangement joins TRBV18 to TRBJ1-2; 8 bases are a match to TRBD1. The CDR3 extends over 18 amino acids. Germline V lookup: CDR1 KGHSH, CDR2 LQKENI. V was pared by 4 bases and J by 2 bases, with 15 bases of the junction left unmatched. This CDR3 is CASSRSPGQGWANYGYTF. CDR3 coding DNA: TGTGCCAGCTCACGAAGCCCCGGACAGGGATGGGCGAACTATGGCTACACCTTC. Combining the CDR3 with reference TRBV18 and TRBJ1-2 gives the whole variable domain NAGVMQNPRHLVRRRGQEARLRCSPMKGHSHVYWYRQLPEEGLKFMVYLQKENIIDESGMPKERFSAEFPKEGPSILRIQQVVRGDSAAYFCASSRSPGQGWANYGYTFGSGTRLTVV.

The J gene is TRBJ2-3, the V gene TRBV6-5; the D gene is possibly TRBD1 (6 bases). The CDR3 runs to 14 residues. The V gene's germline CDR1 is MNHEY and CDR2 SVGAGI. The V gene lost 2 bases and the J gene lost 2 bases, with 8 bases spanning the gap. CDR3 in DNA: TGTGCCAGCAGTTACGGGGACAACACAGATACGCAGTATTTT. It encodes CASSYGDNTDTQYF.

The rearrangement joins TRBV6-1 to TRBJ2-1, with 9 bases identical to TRBD2. The junction had 4 bases not matched to a gene; V was cut back by 4 bases and J by 0 bases. The V gene's germline CDR1 is MNHNS and CDR2 SASEGT. CDR3 length equals 16 residues. The CDR3 protein is CASSGTSEISYNEQFF. CDR3 in DNA: TGTGCCAGCAGTGGGACTAGCGAAATCTCCTACAATGAGCAGTTCTTC.

This clone was seen a handful of times. The V call is TRBV5-1, the J call TRBJ1-6; no reliable D call. V lost 1 base and J 6 bases, leaving 8 bases between the germline ends. The CDR3 runs 14 residues. Per germline, CDR1 SGHRS and CDR2 YFSETQ. The CDR3 region has the DNA TGCGCCAGCAGCTTGCCCCGGGGTAATTCACCCCTCCACTTT. This codes for CASSLPRGNSPLHF. The full variable domain, its missing parts supplied by reference TRBV5-1 and TRBJ1-6, is KAGVTQTPRYLIKTRGQQVTLSCSPISGHRSVSWYQQTPGQGLQFLFEYFSETQRNKGNFPGRFSGRQFSNSRSEMNVSTLELGDSALYLCASSLPRGNSPLHFGNGTRLTVT.

The CDR3 loop reads CASSVVAGQTLNTEAFF. CDR3 DNA sequence: TGTGCCAGCAGCGTAGTTGCCGGACAGACTTTGAACACTGAAGCTTTCTTT. V and J are TRBV9 and TRBJ1-1; tentative D call: TRBD1 (6 bases). CDR3 length equals 17 residues. Germline CDR1 and CDR2: SGDLS and YYNGEE. V was pared by 0 bases and J by 0 bases, with 15 bases between. Full variable domain (missing parts from reference TRBV9 and TRBJ1-1): DSGVTQTPKHLITATGQRVTLRCSPRSGDLSVYWYQQSLDQGLQFLIQYYNGEERAKGNILERFSAQQFPDLHSELNLSSLELGDSALYFCASSVVAGQTLNTEAFFGQGTRLTVV.

This chain links TRBV9 with TRBJ1-2; D remains ambiguous. V lost 4 bases, J lost 2 bases, and 12 bases lay in between. Germline V gives CDR1 SGDLS, CDR2 YYNGEE. The CDR3 runs to 14 residues. In nucleotides, the CDR3 is TGTGCCAGCAGCTCTTATGAGGCCAACTATGGCTACACCTTC. Encoded protein: CASSSYEANYGYTF.

The J gene is TRBJ2-6, the V gene TRBV5-4; D ambiguous. Per the germline V gene, CDR1 is SGHNT and CDR2 is YYREEE (reference sequence). The CDR3 covers 15 residues. V was pared by 7 bases and J by 0 bases, with 11 bases between. In DNA form, the CDR3 reads TGTGCCAGCCGGAGTATCGGCTCTGGGGCCAACGTCCTGACTTTC. As protein: CASRSIGSGANVLTF.

The sample holds a few counts of this clone. At the DNA level, this CDR3 is encoded by other sequences in the same sample as well. This CDR3 reads CASSLNRGRGNSPLHF. The CDR3 DNA is TGTGCCAGCAGTCTGAACAGGGGGCGAGGTAATTCACCCCTCCACTTT. The J gene is TRBJ1-6, the V gene TRBV28; 9 bases map to TRBD1. Losses at the gene ends were 5 bases for V and 6 bases for J; bases not matched to a gene: 8. The CDR3 runs to 16 residues. Germline loops: CDR1 MDHEN, CDR2 SYDVKM.

This clone appeared a few times. This sequence joins TRBV19 and TRBJ2-2, with 9 bases fitting TRBD1. Germline V gene sequence: CDR1 LNHDA, CDR2 SQIVND (reference sequence). The CDR3 runs to 18 residues. The ends lost 4 bases at V and 4 bases at J; junction bases unmatched: 13. CDR3 coding DNA: TGTGCCAGTAGTACTTACCGGGACAGGGAAGAGGGCACCGGGGAGCTGTTTTTT. The encoded protein is CASSTYRDREEGTGELFF.

The chain carries TRBV5-4 and TRBJ1-2; TRBD1 agrees at 8 bases. J lost 5 bases, V lost 1 base, and 10 bases had no gene match. The length of the CDR3 is 16 residues. Germline V lookup: CDR1 SGHNT, CDR2 YYREEE (reference sequence). CDR3 bases: TGTGCCAGCAGCTTGTTGGGGACAGGCCTCCCTTATGGCTACACCTTC. This codes for CASSLLGTGLPYGYTF.

This sequence joins TRBV7-2 and TRBJ2-5; 9 nucleotides line up with TRBD2. V lost 2 bases, J lost 9 bases, and 10 bases stayed unmatched. The CDR3 contains 15 residues. CDR1 and CDR2 (germline): SGHTA, FQGNSA. Here the CDR3 reads CASSLQAGGVWAQYF. The CDR3 bases are TGTGCCAGCAGCTTACAGGCGGGGGGGGTATGGGCCCAGTACTTC. The complete variable domain, with remaining parts taken from reference TRBV7-2 and TRBJ2-5, reads GAGVSQSPSNKVTEKGKDVELRCDPISGHTALYWYRQSLGQGLEFLIYFQGNSAPDKSGLPSDRFSAERTGGSVSTLTIQRTQQEDSAVYLCASSLQAGGVWAQYFGPGTRLLVL.

CDR3 sequence: CASSPDGGGLRGTEAFF. The CDR3 region has the DNA TGTGCCAGCAGTCCCGACGGCGGGGGATTGAGGGGTACTGAAGCTTTCTTT. The rearrangement joins TRBV27 to TRBJ1-1; D is possibly TRBD1 (5 bases). With 5 bases removed from V and 5 bases from J, the gap between germline ends came to 24 bases. The germline V gene has CDR1 MNHEY and CDR2 SMNVEV (reference sequence). The CDR3 spans 17 residues.

This sequence joins TRBV7-2 and TRBJ2-7, with 11 bases identical to TRBD1. This CDR3 is built from 15 residues. Looked up from germline, CDR1 is SGHTA and CDR2 is FQGNSA. V lost 5 bases, J lost 3 bases, and 6 bases stayed unmatched. CDR3 residues: CASSPGTGGNYEQYF. CDR3 nucleotides: TGTGCCAGCAGCCCCGGGACAGGGGGTAACTACGAGCAGTACTTC.

V and J are TRBV29-1 and TRBJ1-1, with D tentatively TRBD1 (6 bases). From germline, CDR1 is SQVTM and CDR2 ANQGSEA. The V and J ends lost 5 bases and 1 base respectively, with 14 bases between them. The CDR3 length is 14 residues. CDR3: CSVLAGTRNTEAFF. The CDR3 coding sequence is TGCAGCGTTCTAGCCGGGACAAGGAACACTGAAGCTTTCTTT.